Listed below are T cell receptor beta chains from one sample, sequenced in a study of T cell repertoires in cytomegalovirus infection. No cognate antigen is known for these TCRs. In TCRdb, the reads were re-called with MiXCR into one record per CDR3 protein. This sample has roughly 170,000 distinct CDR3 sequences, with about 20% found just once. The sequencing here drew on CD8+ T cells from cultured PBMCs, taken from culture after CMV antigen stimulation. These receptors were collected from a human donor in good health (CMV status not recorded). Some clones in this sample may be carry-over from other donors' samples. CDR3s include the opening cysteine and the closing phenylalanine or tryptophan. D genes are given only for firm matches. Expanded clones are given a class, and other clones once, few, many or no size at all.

CDR3 DNA: TGTGCCAGCAGCCCCATTGGGACACTCAATCAGCCCCAGCATTTT
CDR3 protein: CASSPIGTLNQPQHF
clone size: few
J gene: TRBJ1-5
V gene: TRBV7-8
CDR3 length: 15
D gene: NA

CDR3 DNA: TGTGCCAGCAGTTCACCCCCCTGGACAGGACCAAGGTATAGCAATCAGCCCCAGCATTTT
CDR3 protein: CASSSPPWTGPRYSNQPQHF
clone size: few
J gene: TRBJ1-5
V gene: TRBV12-3/TRBV12-4
CDR3 length: 20
D gene: TRBD1

CDR3 DNA: TGCGCCAGCAGCCAAGGGGGGTCGGATAATTCACCCCTCCACTTT
CDR3 protein: CASSQGGSDNSPLHF
clone size: few
J gene: TRBJ1-6
V gene: TRBV4-3
CDR3 length: 15
D gene: NA

CDR3 DNA: TGTGCCATCAGTGGAGGAGGCTGGGAGGGGGCCAACTATGGCTACACCTTC
CDR3 protein: CAISGGGWEGANYGYTF
clone size: NA
J gene: TRBJ1-2
V gene: TRBV10-3
CDR3 length: 17
D gene: TRBD1

CDR3 DNA: TGTGCCAGCAGCTTCGGGGGGCTGGTCGACGAGCAGTACTTC
CDR3 protein: CASSFGGLVDEQYF
clone size: once
J gene: TRBJ2-7
V gene: TRBV7-2
CDR3 length: 14
D gene: NA

CDR3 DNA: TGTGCCAGCAGCTTACGACTAGCGGGATACCAAGAGACCCAGTACTTC
CDR3 protein: CASSLRLAGYQETQYF
clone size: NA
J gene: TRBJ2-5
V gene: TRBV7-2
CDR3 length: 16
D gene: TRBD2

CDR3 DNA: TGTGCCAGCAGCCCCCTCCTAGGGATTGAAAAACTGTTTTTT
CDR3 protein: CASSPLLGIEKLFF
clone size: few
J gene: TRBJ1-4
V gene: TRBV7-2
CDR3 length: 14
D gene: NA

CDR3 DNA: TGTGCCAGCAGCGCAACACAGAGCTCCTATAATTCACCCCTCCACTTT
CDR3 protein: CASSATQSSYNSPLHF
clone size: NA
J gene: TRBJ1-6
V gene: TRBV7-6
CDR3 length: 16
D gene: NA

CDR3 DNA: TGTGCCAGCAGATACGCTGGGGATACGCAGTATTTT
CDR3 protein: CASRYAGDTQYF
clone size: few
J gene: TRBJ2-3
V gene: TRBV28
CDR3 length: 12
D gene: NA

CDR3 DNA: TGCAGTGCTAGAATAACCGGGACAGACTATAATTCACCCCTCCACTTT
CDR3 protein: CSARITGTDYNSPLHF
clone size: NA
J gene: TRBJ1-6
V gene: TRBV20-1
CDR3 length: 16
D gene: TRBD1

CDR3 DNA: TGTGCCAGCAGCCCTGACAGACAGGTGGCTTTCTTT
CDR3 protein: CASSPDRQVAFF
clone size: few
J gene: TRBJ1-1
V gene: TRBV12-3/TRBV12-4
CDR3 length: 12
D gene: NA

CDR3 DNA: TGTGCCAGCAGTTACTCGACCGACGACAGGGACTATGGCTACACCTTC
CDR3 protein: CASSYSTDDRDYGYTF
clone size: NA
J gene: TRBJ1-2
V gene: TRBV6-5
CDR3 length: 16
D gene: TRBD1

CDR3 DNA: TGTGCCAGCAGTGGGTACTGGAACACTGAAGCTTTCTTT
CDR3 protein: CASSGYWNTEAFF
clone size: many
J gene: TRBJ1-1
V gene: TRBV12-3/TRBV12-4
CDR3 length: 13
D gene: NA

CDR3 DNA: TGCGCCAGCAGCCAAGATCGAGGCAGGGGGCCTGGCTACACCTTC
CDR3 protein: CASSQDRGRGPGYTF
clone size: NA
J gene: TRBJ1-2
V gene: TRBV4-1
CDR3 length: 15
D gene: TRBD1

CDR3 DNA: TGTGCCAGCACTAAGAGACAGGGGGACGGCTACACCTTC
CDR3 protein: CASTKRQGDGYTF
clone size: NA
J gene: TRBJ1-2
V gene: TRBV27
CDR3 length: 13
D gene: TRBD1

CDR3 DNA: TGTGCCAGCAGCTCGAGGAGGGGACAGGGAGGTCCGGAGACCCAGTACTTC
CDR3 protein: CASSSRRGQGGPETQYF
clone size: NA
J gene: TRBJ2-5
V gene: TRBV7-8
CDR3 length: 17
D gene: TRBD1

CDR3 DNA: TGTGCCAGCAGTCCTGGCAGTAGCACAGATACGCAGTATTTT
CDR3 protein: CASSPGSSTDTQYF
clone size: few
J gene: TRBJ2-3
V gene: TRBV7-2
CDR3 length: 14
D gene: NA

CDR3 DNA: TGTGCCAGCAGCTTACCTGCTATAGCGGGGGGCTACACAGATACGCAGTATTTT
CDR3 protein: CASSLPAIAGGYTDTQYF
clone size: few
J gene: TRBJ2-3
V gene: TRBV7-2
CDR3 length: 18
D gene: TRBD2

CDR3 DNA: TGTGCCAGCAGCTTAACCAGGGGAGACGAGCAGTTCTTC
CDR3 protein: CASSLTRGDEQFF
clone size: NA
J gene: TRBJ2-1
V gene: TRBV13
CDR3 length: 13
D gene: NA

CDR3 DNA: TGTGCCAGCAGCCTAGGTGGGGTAGGGCCCCAGCATTTT
CDR3 protein: CASSLGGVGPQHF
clone size: few
J gene: TRBJ1-5
V gene: TRBV12-3/TRBV12-4
CDR3 length: 13
D gene: NA

CDR3 DNA: TGTGCCAGCAGCTCAACCCGGGGACGGACCCAAGAGACCCAGTACTTC
CDR3 protein: CASSSTRGRTQETQYF
clone size: NA
J gene: TRBJ2-5
V gene: TRBV11-2
CDR3 length: 16
D gene: NA

CDR3 DNA: TGTGCCAGCCTAGGGGAGGGCCCAAACAATGAGCAGTTCTTC
CDR3 protein: CASLGEGPNNEQFF
clone size: NA
J gene: TRBJ2-1
V gene: TRBV7-8
CDR3 length: 14
D gene: TRBD2

CDR3 DNA: TGTGCCAGCAGCCGACAGGGGGCAAGCTATGGCTACACCTTC
CDR3 protein: CASSRQGASYGYTF
clone size: NA
J gene: TRBJ1-2
V gene: TRBV12-3/TRBV12-4
CDR3 length: 14
D gene: TRBD1

CDR3 DNA: TGTGCCATCAGTCAGACCAGACAGGGTACACATGAGCAGTTCTTC
CDR3 protein: CAISQTRQGTHEQFF
clone size: few
J gene: TRBJ2-1
V gene: TRBV10-3
CDR3 length: 15
D gene: TRBD1

CDR3 DNA: TGTGCCAGCAGTCAAGCCCCTGGGGCCAACGTCCTGACTTTC
CDR3 protein: CASSQAPGANVLTF
clone size: NA
J gene: TRBJ2-6
V gene: TRBV2
CDR3 length: 14
D gene: NA

CDR3 DNA: TGTGCCAGCAGCGGGAAATATAATTCACCCCTCCACTTT
CDR3 protein: CASSGKYNSPLHF
clone size: many
J gene: TRBJ1-6
V gene: TRBV6-2/TRBV6-3
CDR3 length: 13
D gene: NA

CDR3 DNA: TGTGCCAGTAGTATGTTTCCTCGGACAGCCCAACGGGACGAAAAACTGTTTTTT
CDR3 protein: CASSMFPRTAQRDEKLFF
clone size: NA
J gene: TRBJ1-4
V gene: TRBV19
CDR3 length: 18
D gene: NA

CDR3 DNA: TGTGCCAGCAGCTTAGAGAGTTTAAGGGACTCGCGTCAAGAGACCCAGTACTTC
CDR3 protein: CASSLESLRDSRQETQYF
clone size: few
J gene: TRBJ2-5
V gene: TRBV7-2
CDR3 length: 18
D gene: NA

CDR3 DNA: TGTGCCAGCAGTTACGAGGGCGACGAGCAGTACTTC
CDR3 protein: CASSYEGDEQYF
clone size: few
J gene: TRBJ2-7
V gene: TRBV6-2/TRBV6-3
CDR3 length: 12
D gene: NA

CDR3 DNA: TGTGCCAGCAGCCCCTCCGACAGGGTCTACTACGAGCAGTACTTC
CDR3 protein: CASSPSDRVYYEQYF
clone size: NA
J gene: TRBJ2-7
V gene: TRBV7-6
CDR3 length: 15
D gene: TRBD1

CDR3 DNA: TGTGCCAGCAACCCTAGCGGGGACGCGAGGACCGGGGAGCTGTTTTTT
CDR3 protein: CASNPSGDARTGELFF
clone size: NA
J gene: TRBJ2-2
V gene: TRBV12-3/TRBV12-4
CDR3 length: 16
D gene: TRBD2

CDR3 DNA: TGTGCCAGCACCACGCCCGGGACAGGGGACGGCTATGGCTACACCTTC
CDR3 protein: CASTTPGTGDGYGYTF
clone size: once
J gene: TRBJ1-2
V gene: TRBV28
CDR3 length: 16
D gene: TRBD1

CDR3 DNA: TGTGCCAGTAGTATGCAGCTAGCGTTGATCACAGATACGCAGTATTTT
CDR3 protein: CASSMQLALITDTQYF
clone size: NA
J gene: TRBJ2-3
V gene: TRBV19
CDR3 length: 16
D gene: NA

CDR3 DNA: TGTGCCAGCAGCGGGCAGGGGGTGTACGAGCAGTACTTC
CDR3 protein: CASSGQGVYEQYF
clone size: NA
J gene: TRBJ2-7
V gene: TRBV2
CDR3 length: 13
D gene: TRBD1

CDR3 DNA: TGTGCCAGCAGAAAAGGAGGCCAGGGGGCGTACGAGCAGTACTTC
CDR3 protein: CASRKGGQGAYEQYF
clone size: NA
J gene: TRBJ2-7
V gene: TRBV12-3/TRBV12-4
CDR3 length: 15
D gene: TRBD1

CDR3 DNA: TGTGCCAGCAGCCCTAGCGGGGGGGCCGAAGAGACCCAGTACTTC
CDR3 protein: CASSPSGGAEETQYF
clone size: few
J gene: TRBJ2-5
V gene: TRBV7-9
CDR3 length: 15
D gene: TRBD2

CDR3 DNA: TGTGCCAGCAGCTTCGACGGGACACGTAGCAATCAGCCCCAGCATTTT
CDR3 protein: CASSFDGTRSNQPQHF
clone size: NA
J gene: TRBJ1-5
V gene: TRBV7-8
CDR3 length: 16
D gene: NA

CDR3 DNA: TGTGCCAGCAGCCCCCCCCCGTGGGACACCATATATTTT
CDR3 protein: CASSPPPWDTIYF
clone size: few
J gene: TRBJ1-3
V gene: TRBV12-3/TRBV12-4
CDR3 length: 13
D gene: NA

CDR3 DNA: TGTGCCAGCAGCGTCGGACTAAGGGAAGAGACCCAGTACTTC
CDR3 protein: CASSVGLREETQYF
clone size: NA
J gene: TRBJ2-5
V gene: TRBV7-2
CDR3 length: 14
D gene: NA

CDR3 DNA: TGTGCCAGCAGCCAAGACGATATTAGCAATCAGCCCCAGCATTTT
CDR3 protein: CASSQDDISNQPQHF
clone size: few
J gene: TRBJ1-5
V gene: TRBV4-2
CDR3 length: 15
D gene: NA

CDR3 DNA: TGCGCCAGCAGCCAAGCTGAGGGGGCAAATTCACCCCTCCACTTT
CDR3 protein: CASSQAEGANSPLHF
clone size: NA
J gene: TRBJ1-6
V gene: TRBV4-1
CDR3 length: 15
D gene: TRBD1

CDR3 DNA: TGTGCCAGCAGCTTAGCAGGACGACATAGCAATCAGCCCCAGCATTTT
CDR3 protein: CASSLAGRHSNQPQHF
clone size: NA
J gene: TRBJ1-5
V gene: TRBV7-8
CDR3 length: 16
D gene: NA

CDR3 DNA: TGTGCCAGCAGCCCGACGGACAGGGATAATCAAGAGACCCAGTACTTC
CDR3 protein: CASSPTDRDNQETQYF
clone size: few
J gene: TRBJ2-5
V gene: TRBV7-2
CDR3 length: 16
D gene: TRBD1

CDR3 DNA: TGTGCCAGCAGCTTAGGGGCTGGACCCCATAGAAACAATGAGCAGTTCTTC
CDR3 protein: CASSLGAGPHRNNEQFF
clone size: few
J gene: TRBJ2-1
V gene: TRBV7-2
CDR3 length: 17
D gene: NA

CDR3 DNA: TGTGCCAGCAGCCCGCTAGCGGGGAACTACGAGCAGTACTTC
CDR3 protein: CASSPLAGNYEQYF
clone size: few
J gene: TRBJ2-7
V gene: TRBV5-4
CDR3 length: 14
D gene: TRBD2

CDR3 DNA: TGTGCCAGCAGCTTTTTGGGACAGGGGGCGAACAATGAGCAGTTCTTC
CDR3 protein: CASSFLGQGANNEQFF
clone size: NA
J gene: TRBJ2-1
V gene: TRBV7-6
CDR3 length: 16
D gene: TRBD1

CDR3 DNA: TGTGCCAGCAGTGGAAGACGATTAAGTGGCTACACCTTC
CDR3 protein: CASSGRRLSGYTF
clone size: few
J gene: TRBJ1-2
V gene: TRBV6-1
CDR3 length: 13
D gene: NA

CDR3 DNA: TGTGCCAGCAGTCTAGCGGGGGGACCCTACGAGCAGTACTTC
CDR3 protein: CASSLAGGPYEQYF
clone size: NA
J gene: TRBJ2-7
V gene: TRBV27
CDR3 length: 14
D gene: TRBD2

CDR3 DNA: TGTGCCAGCAGCGAAATGGCGGGGGGCCCCTACGAGCAGTACTTC
CDR3 protein: CASSEMAGGPYEQYF
clone size: NA
J gene: TRBJ2-7
V gene: TRBV7-3
CDR3 length: 15
D gene: TRBD2

CDR3 DNA: TGTGCCAGCAGCCCGGGACTAGGGTACAATGAGCAGTTCTTC
CDR3 protein: CASSPGLGYNEQFF
clone size: NA
J gene: TRBJ2-1
V gene: TRBV7-2
CDR3 length: 14
D gene: TRBD2

CDR3 DNA: TGTGCCACTCGGACAGGCCGATGGGACACTGAAGCTTTCTTT
CDR3 protein: CATRTGRWDTEAFF
clone size: NA
J gene: TRBJ1-1
V gene: TRBV7-9
CDR3 length: 14
D gene: TRBD1

CDR3 DNA: TGTGCCAGCAGCCCTCCGGACAGGGGGCTCGACGGGGAGCTGTTTTTT
CDR3 protein: CASSPPDRGLDGELFF
clone size: many
J gene: TRBJ2-2
V gene: TRBV7-9
CDR3 length: 16
D gene: TRBD1